The clone carrying this TCR beta chain was detected many times. As for time point: sample taken at primary tumor resection. Unsorted samples of tumor, nontumor lung or frozen PBMC had their whole RNA sequenced. The sample belongs to a study of spatial heterogeneity in lung cancer. Looking at the study overall: An average of more than ten raw reads was observed per unique TCR and UMI combination.

TCRdb itself ran the 5' RACE reads through MiXCR, one entry per CDR3 protein. There are more than 50,000 distinct CDR3 sequences in the sample; over 5.5% occur only once, and roughly 2.7% lies in the top ten. Germline V CDR1 and CDR2: SNHLY, FYNNEI. V shed 0 bases and J shed 7 bases, with 13 bases lying between them. This CDR3 comprises 14 residues. V gene TRBV2 combines with J gene TRBJ2-7; a weak D match, TRBD1 (6 bases). The origin of this receptor is a female donor with early-stage non-small cell lung cancer. This material consisted of PBMCs, taken at surgery. CDR3 sequence (DNA): TGTGCCAGCAGTGAAGCAGGAAACAGGGTTGAGCAGTACTTC. Protein sequence: CASSEAGNRVEQYF.